The 31 T cell receptor beta chains reported below all come from one sample, sequenced in a study of human T cells and chemical hapten exposure. The time point is: patch test 2, 6 weeks after DPC sensitization. Indicated treatment: therapeutic diphenylcyclopropenone sensitization with weekly scalp DPC. MiXCR, applied by TCRdb to the RACE reads, yields one record per CDR3 protein. The profile shows approximately 100,000 distinct CDR3 sequences, 9.2% of them singletons. The source was whole blood, collected in connection with sensitization to the hapten diphenylcyclopropenone (DPC). These TCRs come from a woman between 40 and 50 years old with alopecia areata. Some clones in this sample may be carry-over from other donors' samples.

In this sample, this clonotype turned up a few times. The genes are TRBV20-1 and TRBJ1-2; 9 nucleotides match TRBD1. This CDR3 region has 14 residues. CDR1 DFQATT and CDR2 SNEGSKA come from the germline V gene (reference sequence). V was pared by 3 bases and J by 7 bases, with 9 bases of the junction left unmatched. Here the CDR3 reads CSASPGQGGSGYTF. CDR3 bases: TGCAGTGCTAGCCCGGGACAGGGAGGAAGTGGCTACACCTTC.

The sample holds many counts of this clonotype. The chain employs TRBV7-9 and TRBJ1-2; D not certain. The CDR3 has 12 residues. Germline CDR1 SEHNR, CDR2 FQNEAQ (reference sequence). Trimming pared 2 bases from V and 3 bases from J, leaving 4 bases between. Here the CDR3 DNA reads TGTGCCAGCAGCTTATACGACTATGGCTACACCTTC. It specifies CASSLYDYGYTF.

This clonotype was found a few times. The chain is built from TRBV6-6 and TRBJ2-2; 7 bases align to TRBD1. The CDR3 has 14 amino acids. V lost 7 bases and J lost 2; bases outside the gene matches: 4. From germline, CDR1 is MNHNY and CDR2 SVGAGI (reference sequence). The CDR3 is CASKGQENTGELFF. In nucleotides, the CDR3 is TGTGCCAGCAAAGGACAGGAAAACACCGGGGAGCTGTTTTTT.

This clonotype was seen at least ten times. V and J are TRBV14 and TRBJ1-1, with a weak D call TRBD1 (5 bases). Per germline, CDR1 SGHDN and CDR2 FVKESK. V lost 1 base, J lost 6 bases, and 15 bases lay in between. The CDR3 is made up of 15 amino acids. The CDR3 protein is CASSQATWGPPEAFF. Written as DNA, the CDR3 is TGTGCCAGCAGCCAAGCGACTTGGGGCCCTCCTGAAGCTTTCTTT.

At least ten counts were recorded for this clonotype. This sequence joins TRBV10-3 and TRBJ1-4; 8 bases map to TRBD1. This CDR3 is 16 amino acids long. With V trimmed by 6 bases and J by 1 base, 7 bases remained unmatched. The germline V gene has CDR1 ENHRY and CDR2 SYGVKD. This CDR3 is CAISPGTGQTNEKLFF. The CDR3 nucleotides read TGTGCCATCAGCCCCGGGACAGGCCAAACTAATGAAAAACTGTTTTTT.

As DNA, the CDR3 is TGTGCCAGCAGTTTAAGGTCAGGGAACTATGGCTACACCTTC. Encoded protein: CASSLRSGNYGYTF. The gene calls are TRBV27 and TRBJ1-2; tentative D call: TRBD1 (5 bases). V lost 2 bases to trimming and J lost 2 bases, with 9 bases between them. This CDR3 contains 14 residues. Per germline, CDR1 MNHEY and CDR2 SMNVEV (reference sequence).

The chain links TRBV27 to TRBJ2-2; 10 positions match TRBD1. Germline V gene sequence: CDR1 MNHEY, CDR2 SMNVEV (reference sequence). Germline trimming cut 6 bases from V and 3 bases from J; bases unmatched to any gene: 4. This CDR3 region has 15 residues. For the CDR3, the DNA is TGTGCCAGCAGCTGGACAGGGGGTTACACCGGGGAGCTGTTTTTT. Amino acid sequence: CASSWTGGYTGELFF.

This clonotype was observed at least ten times. CDR3 nucleotide sequence: TGTGCCAGCCGACGGATGAACACTGAAGCTTTCTTT. Residues: CASRRMNTEAFF. The chain has TRBV18 and TRBJ1-1, with D hard to call. The CDR3 covers 12 residues. The V and J ends lost 8 bases and 0 bases respectively, with 7 bases between them. Germline values: CDR1 KGHSH, CDR2 LQKENI.

J is TRBJ1-2 and V is TRBV11-2; 7 bases map to TRBD1. Germline V CDR1 and CDR2: SGHAT, FQNNGV. The V segment lost 3 bases and the J segment 7 bases; nucleotides outside the gene matches: 8. The CDR3 runs 14 residues. CDR3 DNA: TGTGCCAGCAGCTTTTCCGGGACAGTGAGTGGCTACACCTTC. The encoded protein is CASSFSGTVSGYTF.

This clonotype has a handful of counts. The chain combines TRBV3-1 with TRBJ2-5, with D tentatively TRBD1 (6 bases). This CDR3 comprises 15 residues. Trimming cost V 4 bases and J 2 bases, with 14 bases left between them. Germline V gene data show CDR1 as LGHDT and CDR2 as YNNKEL (reference sequence). The CDR3 sequence is CASSRGDTGQETQYF. CDR3 nucleotide sequence: TGTGCCAGCAGCCGAGGGGACACCGGGCAAGAGACCCAGTACTTC.

Ten or more counts support this clonotype. J is TRBJ2-1 and V is TRBV19, with a tentative D call TRBD2 (7 bases). In germline, CDR1 is LNHDA, CDR2 SQIVND (reference sequence). V was trimmed by 7 bases and J by 0 bases, leaving 10 bases between them. The CDR3 is 14 amino acids. CDR3 region: CASNGGRSYNEQFF. In DNA, the CDR3 is TGTGCCAGTAACGGGGGGCGCTCCTACAATGAGCAGTTCTTC.

The V and J genes are TRBV5-4 and TRBJ2-7, with 9 nucleotides matching TRBD1. The CDR3 loop spans 15 amino acids. The germline V gene has CDR1 SGHNT and CDR2 YYREEE (reference sequence). The V and J ends lost 3 bases and 3 bases, in that order; junction bases with no gene match: 7. The CDR3 DNA sequence: TGTGCCAGCAGCTGGGGACAGGGCCCAAGCTACGAGCAGTACTTC. Translating it yields CASSWGQGPSYEQYF.

This clonotype was recorded at least ten times. Here the CDR3 DNA reads TGCAGTGCTGAGCTGCAGGGTTTTAAAAATACGCAGTATTTT. As protein: CSAELQGFKNTQYF. The chain couples TRBV20-1 to TRBJ2-3; maybe TRBD1 (5 bases). This CDR3 is built from 14 residues. Trimming left V 5 bases short and J 7 bases short, with 19 bases between. CDR1 DFQATT and CDR2 SNEGSKA come from the germline V gene (reference sequence).

J is TRBJ2-2 and V is TRBV7-3; D is possibly TRBD2 (5 bases). The CDR3 runs 15 residues. The V gene lost 8 bases and the J gene lost 6 bases, with 19 bases spanning the gap. Germline lookup yields CDR1 SGHTA and CDR2 FQGTGA. CDR3 DNA sequence: TGTGCCAGCTCCCGAAGGGCAGGAGGAGCCGGGGAGCTGTTTTTT. This translates into CASSRRAGGAGELFF.

This clonotype has at least ten counts. CDR3 nucleotide sequence: TGCAGTGCTACCGGGCTCAGCTCCTACAATGAGCAGTTCTTC. Protein: CSATGLSSYNEQFF. The genes are TRBV20-1 and TRBJ2-1, with D uncertain. CDR1 and CDR2 (germline): DFQATT, SNEGSKA (reference sequence). The CDR3 is made up of 14 amino acids. The germline V and J ends were trimmed by 4 bases and 0 bases, with 10 bases remaining between them.

This clonotype has a count of ten or more. CDR3 coding DNA: TGTGCCAGTAACGTCGACGGGAGCTCCTACAATGAGCAGTTCTTC. Residues: CASNVDGSSYNEQFF. V and J are TRBV19 and TRBJ2-1; weak D call: TRBD2 (6 bases). Trimming removed 7 bases from V and 0 bases from J, with 13 bases in between. This CDR3 is 15 amino acids long. Germline V gene lookup returns CDR1 LNHDA and CDR2 SQIVND (reference sequence).

This clonotype was recorded a few times. The chain carries TRBV9 and TRBJ2-2; 10 nucleotides align to TRBD1. The germline gives CDR1 SGDLS, CDR2 YYNGEE. The CDR3 is 15 residues long. Trimming at V came to 3 bases and at J to 4 bases, leaving 3 bases not matched to a gene. CDR3 bases: TGTGCCAGCAGCGGACAGGGGGCTTTCACCGGGGAGCTGTTTTTT. Its translation: CASSGQGAFTGELFF.

Many counts were recorded for this clonotype. The V call is TRBV9, the J call TRBJ2-3, with TRBD2 identical over 10 bases. This CDR3 region has 15 residues. V lost 6 bases to trimming and J lost 6 bases; unmatched junction nucleotides: 10. The germline CDR1 and CDR2 sequences are SGDLS and YYNGEE. CDR3 sequence reads: CASTLRGLAVDTQYF. CDR3 coding DNA: TGTGCCAGCACCTTAAGAGGACTAGCGGTCGATACGCAGTATTTT. Full variable domain (missing parts from reference TRBV9 and TRBJ2-3): DSGVTQTPKHLITATGQRVTLRCSPRSGDLSVYWYQQSLDQGLQFLIQYYNGEERAKGNILERFSAQQFPDLHSELNLSSLELGDSALYFCASTLRGLAVDTQYFGPGTRLTVL.

This clonotype was seen ten or more times. The rearrangement uses TRBV20-1 and TRBJ2-7, with a possible D match to TRBD2 (5 bases). The CDR3 consists of 11 residues. Trimming pared 4 bases from V and 4 bases from J, leaving 8 bases between. The germline gives CDR1 DFQATT, CDR2 SNEGSKA (reference sequence). The chain's CDR3 is CSAIRGYEQYF. DNA for the CDR3: TGCAGTGCTATCCGGGGATACGAGCAGTACTTC.

This clonotype was recorded a few times. This chain links TRBV28 with TRBJ2-7; the D gene could be TRBD1 or TRBD2 (5 bases each). V was trimmed by 6 bases and J by 3 bases, leaving 21 bases between them. Germline V lookup: CDR1 MDHEN, CDR2 SYDVKM. This CDR3 spans 16 amino acids. DNA of the CDR3: TGTGCCAGCAGAGATCCATCTGGGACCAGCGGCTACGAGCAGTACTTC. Amino acids: CASRDPSGTSGYEQYF.

Ten or more counts support this clonotype. The chain carries TRBV4-3 and TRBJ2-1; 8 bases line up with TRBD2. This CDR3 is 17 amino acids long. Germline CDR1 is LGHNA and CDR2 is YSLEER. J lost 3 bases, V lost 2 bases, and 9 bases had no gene match. The CDR3 region is CASSQNPAGTSYNEQFF. The DNA for the CDR3 is TGCGCCAGCAGCCAAAACCCAGCCGGGACTAGCTACAATGAGCAGTTCTTC.

The rearrangement links TRBV29-1 to TRBJ1-2; D gene ambiguous. V gave up 0 bases and J gave up 8 bases, with 16 bases separating them. The CDR3 spans 14 residues. CDR1 and CDR2 (germline): SQVTM, ANQGSEA. As DNA, the CDR3 is TGCAGCGTTGAAGATCAGGACCGCCCGGTAGGCTACACCTTC. It encodes CSVEDQDRPVGYTF.

The sample holds many counts of this clonotype. The rearrangement uses TRBV11-2 and TRBJ1-2, with unresolved D. Trimming cost V 1 base and J 8 bases, with 17 bases left between them. This CDR3 region has 15 residues. Germline V CDR1 and CDR2: SGHAT, FQNNGV. The CDR3 DNA follows: TGTGCCAGCAGCTTAGTAGGTGGCCCCTCTCCGGGCTACACCTTC. Translating it yields CASSLVGGPSPGYTF.

This clonotype was seen many times. The rearrangement uses TRBV6-2 or TRBV6-3 and TRBJ1-1; 8 bases are a match to TRBD1. CDR1 and CDR2 from the germline V gene are MNHEY and SVGEGT. The V segment lost 3 bases and the J segment 7 bases; nucleotides outside the gene matches: 7. There are 14 residues in the CDR3. The CDR3 spells CASSYYDRGGEAFF. DNA for the CDR3: TGTGCCAGCAGTTATTATGACAGGGGTGGTGAAGCTTTCTTT.

In this sample, this clonotype turned up many times. The rearrangement joins TRBV20-1 to TRBJ1-4, with a tentative D call TRBD1 (5 bases). Germline V gives CDR1 DFQATT, CDR2 SNEGSKA (reference sequence). The CDR3 runs to 12 residues. V was shortened by 7 bases and J by 2 bases, with 8 bases between the two germline ends. This CDR3 reads CSGTPTNEKLFF. In nucleotides, the CDR3 is TGCAGTGGGACACCCACTAATGAAAAACTGTTTTTT.

Turning to this clonotype: At one end, the junction sequence differs from germline, possibly due to a read error. The chain employs TRBV7-6 and TRBJ2-3, with D maybe TRBD1 (6 bases). The germline V gene has CDR1 SGHVS and CDR2 FNYEAQ. This CDR3 has 14 residues. Written as DNA, the CDR3 is TGTGTCAGCAGCCATAGGGACACCACAGATACGCAGTATTTT. As protein: CVSSHRDTTDTQYF.

This clonotype was counted at least ten times. The chain couples TRBV7-9 to TRBJ1-1, with D possibly matching TRBD1 (6 bases). V shed 2 bases and J shed 7 bases, with 17 bases lying between them. The CDR3 contains 15 residues. The V gene's germline CDR1 is SEHNR and CDR2 FQNEAQ (reference sequence). The CDR3 region is CASSLSRGFVSEAFF. As DNA, the CDR3 is TGTGCCAGCAGCTTAAGCAGGGGATTCGTGAGTGAAGCTTTCTTT.

This clonotype has more than one count but fewer than ten. This chain connects TRBV20-1 to TRBJ1-4, with D unclear. The germline CDR1 and CDR2 sequences are DFQATT and SNEGSKA (reference sequence). Trimming took 0 bases from V and 3 from J, leaving 11 bases between them. The CDR3 sequence is 15 residues long. CDR3 loop: CSARDIIGANEKLFF. The CDR3 region has the DNA TGCAGTGCTAGAGATATCATCGGGGCTAATGAAAAACTGTTTTTT.

There are a few counts of this clonotype. The chain has TRBV19 and TRBJ1-3; tentative D call: TRBD1 (5 bases). The germline CDR1 and CDR2 sequences are LNHDA and SQIVND (reference sequence). V was cut by 8 bases and J by 0 bases, with 20 bases left in between. This CDR3 is 17 amino acids long. CDR3 nucleotides: TGTGCCAGTCGGTCGCTTCTCGCAGGGTTCTCTGGAAACACCATATATTTT. Its translation is CASRSLLAGFSGNTIYF.

The chain employs TRBV25-1 and TRBJ2-7; D is possibly TRBD1 or TRBD2 (5 bases each). From germline, CDR1 is MGHDK and CDR2 SYGVNS. CDR3 length: 15 amino acids. Trimming removed 3 bases from V and 6 bases from J, with 18 bases in between. The CDR3 DNA is TGTGCCAGCAGTGAGGGACGGGGCTTGATTCCCGAGCAGTACTTC. Protein sequence: CASSEGRGLIPEQYF.

This clonotype appeared many times. The chain employs TRBV6-2 or TRBV6-3 and TRBJ1-1; D not resolved. The CDR3 is 14 residues long. The V and J ends lost 2 bases and 0 bases respectively, with 7 bases between them. Per the germline V gene, CDR1 is MNHEY and CDR2 is SVGEGT. CDR3 residues: CASSYGELNTEAFF. CDR3 DNA sequence: TGTGCCAGCAGTTACGGAGAGTTGAACACTGAAGCTTTCTTT.